This T cell receptor beta chain stems from a study of HIV-infected patients and healthy controls. V dropped 6 bases and J dropped 0 bases, with 18 bases sitting between them. In germline, CDR1 is DFQATT, CDR2 SNEGSKA (reference sequence). The CDR3 runs to 15 residues. This clonotype was picked up a small number of times. From the 5' RACE reads, TCRdb called clonotypes with MiXCR, one entry per CDR3 protein. The repertoire holds about 64,000 distinct CDR3 sequences, with roughly 19% as singletons. This clonotype was obtained from a human donor in good health. Material for sequencing was CD4+ T cells from blood. The chain links TRBV20-1 to TRBJ2-7, with D possibly matching TRBD2 (5 bases). The CDR3 DNA is TGCAGTGCATCATCTACTCGGACTGCCTCCTACGAGCAGTACTTC. Translation: CSASSTRTASYEQYF.